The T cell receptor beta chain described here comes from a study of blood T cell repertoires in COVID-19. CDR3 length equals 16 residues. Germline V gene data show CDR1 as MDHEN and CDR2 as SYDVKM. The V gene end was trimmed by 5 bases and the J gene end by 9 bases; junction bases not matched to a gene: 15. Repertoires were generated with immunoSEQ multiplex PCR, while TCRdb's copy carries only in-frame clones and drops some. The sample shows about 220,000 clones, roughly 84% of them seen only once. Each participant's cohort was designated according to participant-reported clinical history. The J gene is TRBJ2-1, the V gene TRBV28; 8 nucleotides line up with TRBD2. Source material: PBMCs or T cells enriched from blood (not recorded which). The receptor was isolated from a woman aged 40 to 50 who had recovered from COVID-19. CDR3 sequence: CASSALLAAQGGEQFF. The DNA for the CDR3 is TGTGCCAGCAGTGCTCTACTAGCGGCCCAAGGAGGTGAGCAGTTCTTC.